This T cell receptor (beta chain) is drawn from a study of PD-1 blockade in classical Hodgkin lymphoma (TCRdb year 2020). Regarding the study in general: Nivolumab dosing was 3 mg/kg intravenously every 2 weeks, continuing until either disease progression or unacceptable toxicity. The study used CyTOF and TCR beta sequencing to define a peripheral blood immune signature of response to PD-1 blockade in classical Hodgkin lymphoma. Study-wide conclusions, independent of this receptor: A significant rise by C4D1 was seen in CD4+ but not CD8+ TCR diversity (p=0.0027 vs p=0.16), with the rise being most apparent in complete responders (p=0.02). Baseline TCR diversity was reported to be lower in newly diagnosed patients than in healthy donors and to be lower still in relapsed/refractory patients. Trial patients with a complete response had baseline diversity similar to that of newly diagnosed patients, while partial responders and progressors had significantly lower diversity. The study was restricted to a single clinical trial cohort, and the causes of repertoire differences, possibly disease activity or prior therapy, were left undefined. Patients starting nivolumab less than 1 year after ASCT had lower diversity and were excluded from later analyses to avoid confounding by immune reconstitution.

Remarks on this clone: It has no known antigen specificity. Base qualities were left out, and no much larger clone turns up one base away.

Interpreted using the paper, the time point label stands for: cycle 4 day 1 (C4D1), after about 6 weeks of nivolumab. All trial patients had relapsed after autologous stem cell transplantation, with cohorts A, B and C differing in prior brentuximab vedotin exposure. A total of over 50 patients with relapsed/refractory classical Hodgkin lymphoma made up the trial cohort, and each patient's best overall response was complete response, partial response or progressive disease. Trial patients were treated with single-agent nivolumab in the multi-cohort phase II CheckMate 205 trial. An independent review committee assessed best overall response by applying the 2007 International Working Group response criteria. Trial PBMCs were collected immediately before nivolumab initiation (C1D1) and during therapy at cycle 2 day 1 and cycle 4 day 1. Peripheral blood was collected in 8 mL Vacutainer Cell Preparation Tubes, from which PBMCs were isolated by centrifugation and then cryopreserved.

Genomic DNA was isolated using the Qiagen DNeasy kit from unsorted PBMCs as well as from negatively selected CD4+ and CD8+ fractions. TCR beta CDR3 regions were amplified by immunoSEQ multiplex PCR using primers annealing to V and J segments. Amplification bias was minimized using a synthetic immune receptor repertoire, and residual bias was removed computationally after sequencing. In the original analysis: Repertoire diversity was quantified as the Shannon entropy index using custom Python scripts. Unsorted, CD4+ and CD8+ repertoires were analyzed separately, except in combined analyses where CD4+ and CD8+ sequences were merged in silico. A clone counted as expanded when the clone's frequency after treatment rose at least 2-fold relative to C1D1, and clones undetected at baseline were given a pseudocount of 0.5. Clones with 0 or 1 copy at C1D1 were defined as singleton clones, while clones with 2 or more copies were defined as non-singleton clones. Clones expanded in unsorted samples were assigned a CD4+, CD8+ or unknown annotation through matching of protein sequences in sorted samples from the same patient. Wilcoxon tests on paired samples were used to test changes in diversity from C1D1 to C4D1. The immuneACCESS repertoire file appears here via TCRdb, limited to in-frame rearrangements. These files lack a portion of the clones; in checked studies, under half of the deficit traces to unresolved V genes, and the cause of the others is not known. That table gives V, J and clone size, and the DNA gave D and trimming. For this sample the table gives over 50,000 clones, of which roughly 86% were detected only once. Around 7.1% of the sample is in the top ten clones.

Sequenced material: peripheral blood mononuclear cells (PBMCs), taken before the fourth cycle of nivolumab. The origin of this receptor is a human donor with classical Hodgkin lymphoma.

At the DNA level, the sequence is TGTGCCAGCAGCCACCCGGACGGGGGCACAGATACGCAGTATTTT. This encodes CASSHPDGGTDTQYF. The chain couples TRBV4-2 to TRBJ2-3, with a weak D call of TRBD2 (5 bases match). The CDR1 and CDR2 encoded by the germline V gene are LGHNA and YNFKEQ. V is reduced by 3 bases and J by 1 base, leaving a spacing of 11 bases between them. The CDR3 goes from the cysteine to the phenylalanine over 15 residues. Only the CDR3 region is kept as DNA, spanning 45 bases read in frame from base 1.